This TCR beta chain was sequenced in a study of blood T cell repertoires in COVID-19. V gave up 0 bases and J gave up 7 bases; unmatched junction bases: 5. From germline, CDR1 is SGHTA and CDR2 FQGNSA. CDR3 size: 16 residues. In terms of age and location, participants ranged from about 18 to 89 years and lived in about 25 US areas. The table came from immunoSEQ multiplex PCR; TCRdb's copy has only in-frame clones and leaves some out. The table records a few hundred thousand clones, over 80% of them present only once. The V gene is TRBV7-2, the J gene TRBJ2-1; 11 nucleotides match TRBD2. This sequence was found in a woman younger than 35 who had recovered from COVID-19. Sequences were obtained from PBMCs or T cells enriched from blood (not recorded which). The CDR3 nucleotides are TGTGCCAGCAGCTTAGCGCCTAGCGGGGGGCAAAATGAGCAGTTCTTC. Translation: CASSLAPSGGQNEQFF.